This T cell receptor beta chain was found in a study of shared clonotypes between healthy human individuals (dated by TCRdb to about 2020). In terms of the full investigation: A couple of women and a few men aged 18 to 49 years were included in the cohort. For each donor, CD4 naive and CD4 memory were each given three plates, CD8 naive was given two plates, and CD8 memory was given one plate. The study deeply sequenced blood TCR repertoires of five healthy adults to estimate repertoire size and the extent of clonotype sharing between individuals. To increase sequencing depth and limit assay-specific biases, TCR repertoire library preparation and sequencing were carried out by different laboratories using diverse techniques. Per donor, leukapheresis produced somewhere between about 0.8 and 9.5 billion PBMCs. Results and caveats for the whole study, not just this receptor: Sharing across several donors was observed for 5% to 6.5% of naive CD4, over 3% of naive CD8, about 2.3% of memory CD4, and about 0.4% of memory CD8 clonotypes. Rarefaction of sorted-subset datasets indicated incomplete sequencing despite the large sequencing depth. Compared with non-shared clonotypes, the clonotypes found in all four sorted-subset donors had higher generation probabilities. Sampling was limited to blood, and TCR repertoires in tissue likely differ from TCR repertoires in blood. Because the study included a small number of donors, the genetic and exposure-history diversity represented was limited. Based on pairwise subsampling, the degree of clonotype sharing among donors was expected to be affected by sequencing depth. Naive subsets generally had larger estimated clonotype richness than memory subsets did.

Using the deep immunoSEQ assay, TCR CDR3 regions were amplified from genomic DNA by multiplex PCR. For each cell subset, the extracted genomic DNA was distributed evenly across all wells of several immunoSEQ 96-well plates, and each plate served as one replicate. For sorted subsets, each replicate PCR was loaded with roughly 0.2 ug genomic DNA, equivalent to 25,000 to 35,000 T cell genomes. Purified libraries were quantified with a Qubit 3.0 fluorometer, sized on a Bioanalyzer 2100, and re-quantified with the KAPA Library Quantification kit. Every immunoSEQ 96-well plate was sequenced on a separate single-read 150-cycle Illumina NextSeq 550 flow cell. As for how the authors treated the data: Because the immunoSEQ output included only junctional sequences and no quality scores, the filtering could not be the same as the filtering used for full-length reads. To assign V/J genes and CDR3, sequences were annotated using PyIR, a Python wrapper for IgBLAST v1.9, with IMGT germline references. Reads were filtered out if the reads had weak V/J assignments (E-value above 1e-6), no CDR3, stop codons, out-of-frame junctions, or ambiguous translated residues. V3J clonotypes were defined as sequences sharing the same inferred V gene, J gene, and CDR3 amino acid sequence. To compute the percentage overlap between repertoires, the number of shared unique clonotypes was divided by the size of the smaller repertoire. Repertoire richness was assessed with RTK rarefaction, the Chao1 estimator, and Recon v2.1 estimates of unobserved clonotypes. OLGA was used to compute generation probabilities for all TCRbeta clonotypes that the gDNA method yielded from a handful of donors. Drawn from immuneACCESS, this table holds only the in-frame rearrangements with V and J called that TCRdb kept. Clones are partly lost; checked studies trace under half to an unresolved V gene and leave the rest unexplained. The V and J calls and clone size were taken over from that table, and D and trimming were inferred from the DNA. The sample table shows 1 million to 1.3 million clones, and 70% to 80% are seen once. The ten largest account for around 0.6% of the sample.

The donors were healthy, HIV-negative adults who had no recently reported acute infections or vaccinations. Every donor was a Caucasian adult residing in Nashville, Tennessee, USA. CD4+ T cells were enriched by magnetic negative selection, after which naive cells were positively selected on CD45RA and the negative fraction was taken as the memory subset. Blood was collected by leukapheresis, and PBMCs were isolated by Ficoll-Histopaque density gradient centrifugation and then cryopreserved in liquid nitrogen vapor phase. Purity and quantity of every magnetically sorted T cell population were checked by analytical flow cytometry. From each sorted fraction, genomic DNA was isolated and quantified by UV absorbance on a Nanodrop 2000c. In this sample, this clone turned up a few times. Its antigen is not yet known. Base qualities were left out, and no much larger clone turns up one base away. The sequence derives from a man between 18 and 29 years old in good health. Some clones in this sample may be carry-over from other donors' samples. Sequencing was performed on memory CD4+ T cells from PBMCs. According to the study, the label for this sample's cell subset or site signals: CD45RA-negative fraction.

This receptor has the CDR3 CASSRAPNNYGYTF. In nucleotide form, the sequence is TGTGCCAGCAGCAGAGCCCCGAACAACTATGGCTACACCTTC. The sequence is built from TRBV5-5 and TRBJ1-2; no D gene can be assigned with confidence. The CDR3, cysteine through phenylalanine, is 14 amino acids long. Left in the record is the CDR3 DNA by itself, 42 bases read in frame from the first base. Sequences SGHKS (CDR1) and YYEKEE (CDR2) are obtained from the germline V gene (reference sequence). The V end loses 4 bases and the J end loses 2 bases, and a stretch of 12 bases separates them.